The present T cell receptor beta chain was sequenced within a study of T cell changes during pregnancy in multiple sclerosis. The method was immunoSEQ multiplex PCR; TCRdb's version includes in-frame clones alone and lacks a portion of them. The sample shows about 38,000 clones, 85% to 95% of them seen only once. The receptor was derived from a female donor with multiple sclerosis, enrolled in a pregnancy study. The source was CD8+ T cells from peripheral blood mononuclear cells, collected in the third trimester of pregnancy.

The CDR3 region is CASSEGASGGVYEQYF. CDR3 in DNA: TGTGCCAGCAGCGAGGGTGCTAGCGGGGGGGTTTACGAGCAGTACTTC. This chain links TRBV9 with TRBJ2-7, with 12 positions matching TRBD2. There are 16 residues in the CDR3. Unmatched junction bases numbered 8, after V lost 3 bases and J lost 4 bases. Germline V gene sequence: CDR1 SGDLS, CDR2 YYNGEE.